This T cell receptor beta chain was recovered during a study of graft-versus-host responses after intestinal transplantation (dated by TCRdb to the early 2020s). Background on the whole study: Multivisceral, liver-intestinal, or isolated intestinal transplants were received by the recipients. All recipients received anti-thymocyte globulin induction followed by maintenance tacrolimus and steroids for around 3 years. Graft-versus-host and host-versus-graft alloreactive T cell clones were tracked in the graft, circulation and bone marrow after intestinal transplantation using bulk TCR-beta CDR3 sequencing. Alloreactive clones were identified by sequencing pre-transplant mixed lymphocyte reaction products and comparing these products with unstimulated pre-transplant donor and recipient T cells. A cohort of about two dozen intestinal transplant recipients, including one retransplant, was enrolled, and a few patients lacking pretransplant specimens were excluded. A peak of at least 4% donor T cells among recipient peripheral blood mononuclear cells was the definition used for donor T cell macrochimerism. Samples from a few later patients were sequenced in-house on an Illumina MiSeq with MiXCR processing rather than by the commercial service. Here is what the overall study found, with its caveats: GvH clones were detected in recipient bone marrow, and some of these GvH clones were observed earlier in ileal mucosa or blood, consistent with an intestinal mucosal origin. In patients with donor T cell macrochimerism, the allografts had high GvH to HvG T cell clonal ratios. Peak levels of circulating GvH clones were associated with declines in HvG clones early after transplant. The conclusions were limited by the relatively low number and heterogeneity of the intestinal transplant patients.

About this clone itself: Its antigen remains unidentified. There are no base qualities to consult, and no much larger clone falls within one base.

The germline V gene specifies SNHLY as CDR1 and FYNNEI as CDR2. Compared with germline, V lacks 6 bases and J lacks 14 bases; bases without a gene match: 10. The CDR3, from cysteine to phenylalanine, totals 13 residues. Solely the CDR3 DNA is kept, with 39 bases framed from the first base. Blood samples were collected up to 4 times in the first month after transplant and then at least monthly when available. The library was prepared using the immunoSEQ multiplex PCR assay. For most patients, high-throughput TCR-beta CDR3 sequencing of genomic DNA was performed by Adaptive Biotechnologies. The authors' analysis ran thus. Adaptive's ImmunoSEQ software supplied the TCR sequencing data for approximately 18 patients, while MiXCR and VDJtools were used to process three other patients. CDR3 nucleotide sequences shared between donor and recipient were removed because the origin of such sequences could not be assigned. Alloreactive clones required at least 2-fold expansion over unstimulated cells and minimum CFSE-low frequency of 0.002% (template counts) or 0.001% (read counts). Clones were considered mappable if detected in sequenced pre-transplant spleen, lymph node, or MLR CFSE-low populations of the donor or recipient. Cumulative frequency of alloreactive clones was calculated as a percentage of all sequences weighted by copy number. Held by TCRdb, this immuneACCESS table contains in-frame sequences only and omits some clones. Under half of the omission traces to an unresolved V gene where checked; the cause of the rest is unknown. For V, J and clone size, that table is used; D and trimming come from the DNA. The sample data list about 77,000 clones, and 92% of these were observed just once. The ten largest clonotypes hold roughly 0.72% of the sample.

The V and J segments used are TRBV2 and TRBJ2-1, and 10 junctional nucleotides match TRBD2. The TCR originated in a human patient who received an intestinal transplant, so some T cells may come from the graft donor. The sample was PBMCs, taken 98 days after intestinal transplantation. The CDR3 here reads CASRVAGGRGEFF. The nucleotides read TGTGCCAGCAGGGTAGCGGGGGGCCGTGGGGAGTTCTTC. When the CDR3 is completed using the reference TRBV2 and TRBJ2-1 genes on either side, the full variable domain is EPEVTQTPSHQVTQMGQEVILRCVPISNHLYFYWYRQILGQKVEFLVSFYNNEISEKSEIFDDQFSVERPDGSNFTLKIRSTKLEDSAMYFCASRVAGGRGEFFGPGTRLTVL.